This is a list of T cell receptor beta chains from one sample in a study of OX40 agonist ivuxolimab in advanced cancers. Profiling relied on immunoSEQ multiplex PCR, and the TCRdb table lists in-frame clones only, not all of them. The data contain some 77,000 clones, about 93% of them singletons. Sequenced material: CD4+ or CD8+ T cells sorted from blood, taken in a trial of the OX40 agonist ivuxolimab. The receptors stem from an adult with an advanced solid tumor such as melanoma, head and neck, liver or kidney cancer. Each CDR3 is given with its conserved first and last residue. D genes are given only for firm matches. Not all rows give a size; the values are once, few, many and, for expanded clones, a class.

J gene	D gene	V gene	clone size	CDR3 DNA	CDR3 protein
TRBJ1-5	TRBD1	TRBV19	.	TGTGCCAGTAGCTCGACAGGGATGGGTATACGTCAGCCCCAGCATTTT	CASSSTGMGIRQPQHF
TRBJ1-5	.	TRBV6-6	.	TGTGCCAGCTCCTGGAATAGCAATCAGCCCCAGCATTTT	CASSWNSNQPQHF
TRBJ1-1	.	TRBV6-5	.	TGTGCCAGCGGCAGGGAGAACACTGAAGCTTTCTTT	CASGRENTEAFF
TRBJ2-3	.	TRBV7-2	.	TGTGCCAGCAGCTTAGCGACAGGGGAGGGAAATACGCAGTATTTT	CASSLATGEGNTQYF
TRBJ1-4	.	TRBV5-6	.	TGTGCCAGCAGCTCGACGACAGCCGGTAATGAAAAACTGTTTTTT	CASSSTTAGNEKLFF
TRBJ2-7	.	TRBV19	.	TGTGCCAGTAGTCATGGACGGGAGAGGGAGCAGTGCTTC	CASSHGREREQCF
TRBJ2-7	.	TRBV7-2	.	TGTGCCAGCAGCCCCGGGACAACATCCTCCTACGAGCAGTACTTC	CASSPGTTSSYEQYF
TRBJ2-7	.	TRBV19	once	TGTGCCAGTAGTATCTTGCCGGGGGCGAGGTACGAGCAGTACTTC	CASSILPGARYEQYF
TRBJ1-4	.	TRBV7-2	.	TGTGCCAGCAGATACCAGGGTAGTAATGAAAAACTGTTTTTT	CASRYQGSNEKLFF
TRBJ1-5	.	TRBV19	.	TGTGCCAGTAGTATAGATCGAACCGGCTTTAGCAATCAGCCCCAGCATTTT	CASSIDRTGFSNQPQHF
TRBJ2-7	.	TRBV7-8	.	TGTGCCAGCAGCTTAGTTAGGTCGGCGATTACCTCCTACGAGCAGTACTTC	CASSLVRSAITSYEQYF
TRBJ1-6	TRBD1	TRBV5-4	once	TGTGCCAGCAGCCCGAAGGACAGGGGTAATTCACCCCTCCACTTT	CASSPKDRGNSPLHF
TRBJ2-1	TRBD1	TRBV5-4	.	TGTGCCAGCAGCATCCCCGGGACAGGGAGGAATGAGCAGTTCTTC	CASSIPGTGRNEQFF
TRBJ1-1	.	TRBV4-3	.	TGCGCCAGCAGCCAAACTACAGTCTCGGGAACTGAAGCTTTCTTT	CASSQTTVSGTEAFF
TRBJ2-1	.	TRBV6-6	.	TGTGCCAGCAGCCGGGACCCATACAATGAGCAGTTCTTC	CASSRDPYNEQFF
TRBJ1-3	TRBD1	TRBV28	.	TGTGCCAGCAGACAAACAGGGGCAAGGGAAAACACCATATATTTT	CASRQTGARENTIYF
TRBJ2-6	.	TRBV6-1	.	TGTGCCACCACGACCCTAAGCTCTGGGGCCAACGTCCTGACTTTC	CATTTLSSGANVLTF
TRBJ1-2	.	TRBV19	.	TGTGCCAGTAGTGTCACGGCTCTAACACACTATGGCTACACCTTC	CASSVTALTHYGYTF
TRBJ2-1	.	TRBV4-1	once	TGCGCCAGCAGCCGAAATCTCTTGGACGCGACCTACAATGAGCAGTTCTTC	CASSRNLLDATYNEQFF
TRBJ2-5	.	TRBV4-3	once	TGCGCCAGCAGCCAAGATCTGGCGCGTGAAGAGACCCAGTACTTC	CASSQDLAREETQYF
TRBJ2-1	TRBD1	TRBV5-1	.	TGCGCCAGCAGCTCTCAGGGACAGAACAATGAGCAGTTCTTC	CASSSQGQNNEQFF
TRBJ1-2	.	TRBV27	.	TGTGCCAGCAGTTTATTTGGCGCCGCTGCCCTAAACTATGGCTACACCTTC	CASSLFGAAALNYGYTF
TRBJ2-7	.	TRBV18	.	TGTGCCAGCTCACCACCGGTATCACAGAGCTCCTACGAGCAGTACTTC	CASSPPVSQSSYEQYF
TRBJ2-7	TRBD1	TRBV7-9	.	TGTGCCAGCAGCATCCGGACAGGGGTCAGCTCCTACGAGCAGTACTTC	CASSIRTGVSSYEQYF
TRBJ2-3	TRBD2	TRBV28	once	TGTGCCAGCAGTTTATCCCCTGGGACTAGCGGGAGCCTCGGGGCAGATACGCAGTATTTT	CASSLSPGTSGSLGADTQYF
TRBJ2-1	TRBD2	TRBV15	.	TGTGCCACCTCCTTTCCTCCGGGACTAGCGGGATATGTAAGCTACAATGAGCAGTTCTTC	CATSFPPGLAGYVSYNEQFF
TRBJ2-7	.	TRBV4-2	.	TGTGCCAGCAGCCCCACAGGCGCAGACCCTAGAGAGCAGTACTTC	CASSPTGADPREQYF
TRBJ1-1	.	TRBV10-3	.	TGTGCCACGGGACAACGGGGCCCCATGAACACTGAAGCTTTCTTT	CATGQRGPMNTEAFF
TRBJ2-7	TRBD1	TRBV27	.	TGTGCCAGCAGGATCCGGGACAGGGGCTACGAGCAGTACTTC	CASRIRDRGYEQYF
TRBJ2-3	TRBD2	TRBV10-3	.	TGTGCCATCAGGGGACTAGCAGATACGCAGTATTTT	CAIRGLADTQYF
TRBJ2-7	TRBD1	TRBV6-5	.	TGTGCCAGCAGGGGGACAGGGGGTACTTACGAGCAGTACTTC	CASRGTGGTYEQYF
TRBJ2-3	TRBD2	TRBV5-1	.	TGCGCCAGCAGCCTGGGGCGGGGGGGAGAAGATACGCAGTATTTT	CASSLGRGGEDTQYF
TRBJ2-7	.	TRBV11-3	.	TGTGCCAGCAGCTTATGGCAGGAGCCCTACGAGCAGTACTTC	CASSLWQEPYEQYF
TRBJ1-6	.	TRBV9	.	TGTGCCAGCAGCGGACAGGAGAATAATTCACCCCTCCACTTT	CASSGQENNSPLHF
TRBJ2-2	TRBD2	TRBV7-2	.	TGTGCCAGCAGCTTAGTAGCGGGAGCGAGCGGGGAGCTGTTTTTT	CASSLVAGASGELFF
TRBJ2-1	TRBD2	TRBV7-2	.	TGTGCCAGCAGCTTATCCCGGACTAGCGGGAGCTACAATGAGCAGTTCTTC	CASSLSRTSGSYNEQFF
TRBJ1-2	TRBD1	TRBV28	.	TGTGCCAGCACCATGACAGGGGACGAATATGGCTACACCTTC	CASTMTGDEYGYTF
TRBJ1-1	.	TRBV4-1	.	TGCGCCAGCAGCCAAGGGAATATAGTCATGAACACTGAAGCTTTCTTT	CASSQGNIVMNTEAFF
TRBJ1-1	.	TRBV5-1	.	TGCGCCAGCAGCTTGGAGGGACAAGGGTTCACTGAAGCTTTCTTT	CASSLEGQGFTEAFF
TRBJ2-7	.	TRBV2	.	TGTGCCAGCGGCGGAGGGAACCTCAACTACGAGCAGTACTTC	CASGGGNLNYEQYF
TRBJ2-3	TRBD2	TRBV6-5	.	TGTGCCAGCAGCCTAGCGGGAGCCGGCACAGATACGCAGTATTTT	CASSLAGAGTDTQYF
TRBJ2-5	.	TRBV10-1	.	TGCGCCAGCAGTCCAAAGCGTACGGGGGCAGAGACCCAGTACTTC	CASSPKRTGAETQYF
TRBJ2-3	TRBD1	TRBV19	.	TGTGCCACCTCCACAAGACAGGGGTCAGGTTATACGCAGTATTTT	CATSTRQGSGYTQYF
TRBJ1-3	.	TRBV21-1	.	TGTGCCAGCAGTTACGTCGCGAGAAATGGAAACACCATATATTTT	CASSYVARNGNTIYF
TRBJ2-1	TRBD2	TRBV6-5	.	TGTGCCAGCAGTTACCGCGGGAGGAATAATGAGCAGTTCTTC	CASSYRGRNNEQFF
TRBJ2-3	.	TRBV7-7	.	TGTGCCAGCAGCTTGGGTAGCGCGGGCTCCTTAGATACGCAGTATTTT	CASSLGSAGSLDTQYF
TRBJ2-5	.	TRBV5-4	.	TGTGCCAGCAGCGAAGGGCCTGGAGGAGAGACCCAGTACTTC	CASSEGPGGETQYF
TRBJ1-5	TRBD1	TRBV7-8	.	TGTGCCAGCAGCTGGGACAGGCTTCAGCCCCAGCATTTT	CASSWDRLQPQHF
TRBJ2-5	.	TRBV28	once	TGTGCCAGCAGATCTGGGGGGTTCCAAGAGACCCAGTACTTC	CASRSGGFQETQYF
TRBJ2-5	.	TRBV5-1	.	TGCGCCAGCAGCTTTACTGGGGGTGGGGAGACCCAGTACTTC	CASSFTGGGETQYF
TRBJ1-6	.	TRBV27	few	TGTGCCAGCAGTTCGCCCGGTTCACCCCTCCACTTT	CASSSPGSPLHF
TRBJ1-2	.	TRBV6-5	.	TGTGCCAGCAGTCAGGACGGTAACTATGGCTACACCTTC	CASSQDGNYGYTF
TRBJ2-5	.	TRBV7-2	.	TGTGCCAGCAGCGGGGGATCGCAAGAGACCCAGTACTTC	CASSGGSQETQYF
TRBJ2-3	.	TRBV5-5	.	TGTGCCAGCAGCTTGGCACATCTGAGCACAGATACGCAGTATTTT	CASSLAHLSTDTQYF
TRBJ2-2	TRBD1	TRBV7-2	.	TGTGCCAGCAGCTCCCCGGCTGGACAGGTTGTCGGGGAGCTGTTTTTT	CASSSPAGQVVGELFF